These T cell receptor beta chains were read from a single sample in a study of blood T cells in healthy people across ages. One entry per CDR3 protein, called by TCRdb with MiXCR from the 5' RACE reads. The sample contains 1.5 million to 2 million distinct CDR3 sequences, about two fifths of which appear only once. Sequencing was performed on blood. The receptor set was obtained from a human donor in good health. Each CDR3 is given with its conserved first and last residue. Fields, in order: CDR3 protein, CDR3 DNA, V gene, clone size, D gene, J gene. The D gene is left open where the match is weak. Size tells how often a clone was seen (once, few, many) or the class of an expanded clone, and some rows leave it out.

CASSLQGFYGYTF	TGTGCCAGCAGCTTGCAGGGGTTCTATGGCTACACCTTC	TRBV5-6	few	-	TRBJ1-2
CASSPEVGEGADTQYF	-	TRBV21-1	-	-	TRBJ2-3
CASTNGQLYEQYF	TGTGCCAGCACCAACGGACAGCTCTACGAGCAGTACTTC	TRBV12-3/TRBV12-4	-	-	TRBJ2-7
CASSLRGTDTEKLFF	TGTGCCAGCAGCTTAAGGGGGACAGATACTGAAAAACTGTTTTTT	TRBV7-2	few	TRBD1	TRBJ1-4
CSASPSGWNTEAFF	TGCAGTGCTAGCCCTTCCGGCTGGAACACTGAAGCTTTCTTT	TRBV20-1	-	-	TRBJ1-1
CASSYITASETQYF	TGTGCCAGCAGTTACATCACCGCCTCCGAGACCCAGTACTTC	TRBV6-5	few	-	TRBJ2-5
CASSQGIGVEQYF	TGCGCCAGCAGTCAGGGGATAGGTGTCGAGCAGTACTTC	TRBV4-1	-	-	TRBJ2-7
CASTTDRYGYTF	TGTGCCAGCACTACAGATCGCTATGGCTACACCTTC	TRBV12-3/TRBV12-4	few	-	TRBJ1-2
CASSQTGTGVVGNTIYF	TGTGCCAGCAGTCAAACCGGGACAGGGGTAGTCGGAAACACCATATATTTC	TRBV2	once	TRBD1	TRBJ1-3
CASSYTQELPNYGYTF	TGTGCCAGCAGTTACACCCAAGAACTTCCTAACTATGGCTACACCTTC	TRBV6-6	-	-	TRBJ1-2
CASSSLDGTYEQYF	TGTGCCAGCAGTTCCTTGGACGGAACCTACGAGCAGTACTTC	TRBV28	few	-	TRBJ2-7
CASSGHMDTQYF	TGTGCCAGCAGCGGACATATGGATACGCAGTATTTT	TRBV7-2	-	-	TRBJ2-3
CASSQGDSLWGYTF	TGTGCCAGCAGCCAAGGCGACAGCCTTTGGGGCTACACCTTC	TRBV3-1	few	-	TRBJ1-2
CASSLPQSNERFF	TGTGCCAGCAGTTTACCCCAGAGCAATGAGCGGTTCTTC	TRBV12-3/TRBV12-4	-	-	TRBJ2-1
CSVNPSEKGETQYF	TGCAGTGTTAACCCCTCCGAGAAGGGGGAGACCCAGTACTTC	TRBV20-1	few	-	TRBJ2-5
CASSLTGIGGVGPMTHGYTF	TGCGCCAGCAGCTTAACCGGAATAGGGGGCGTCGGTCCTATGACTCATGGCTACACCTTC	TRBV5-1	-	TRBD1	TRBJ1-2
CASSFLGHRTDTQYF	TGTGCCAGCAGTTTTTTGGGACATAGAACAGATACGCAGTATTTT	TRBV12-3/TRBV12-4	once	-	TRBJ2-3
CSGRLGSTDTQYF	TGCAGCGGACGACTGGGAAGCACAGATACGCAGTATTTT	TRBV29-1	-	-	TRBJ2-3
CASKPRGQASTF	TGTGCCAGCAAACCCCGAGGGCAGGCTAGCACCTTC	TRBV6-6	-	-	TRBJ1-2
CASSYQGTNDQPQHF	TGTGCCAGCAGTTACCAGGGAACTAACGATCAGCCCCAGCATTTT	TRBV6-2/TRBV6-3	-	-	TRBJ1-5
CAGSLEGRRPEANPYGYTF	TGTGCCGGCAGTTTAGAGGGGAGACGGCCGGAAGCAAATCCATATGGCTACACCTTC	TRBV12-3/TRBV12-4	-	-	TRBJ1-2
CSVARTSYNEQFF	TGCAGCGTTGCCAGGACCTCTTACAATGAGCAGTTCTTC	TRBV29-1	few	-	TRBJ2-1
CSATQISDNQPQHF	TGCAGTGCTACCCAGATCAGTGACAATCAGCCCCAGCATTTT	TRBV20-1	few	-	TRBJ1-5
CSAPPEGRPYGYTF	TGCAGTGCTCCACCGGAAGGGCGGCCCTATGGCTACACCTTC	TRBV20-1	few	-	TRBJ1-2
CASSFYRQGSTDTQYF	TGCGCCAGCAGCTTTTACCGACAGGGCAGCACAGATACGCAGTATTTT	TRBV5-1	-	TRBD1	TRBJ2-3
CASSLETSSEQFF	TGTGCCAGCAGCTTAGAGACTAGCTCTGAGCAGTTCTTC	TRBV13	-	TRBD2	TRBJ2-1
CASRAGTGSSHNEQFF	TGTGCCAGCAGGGCCGGCACAGGAAGCTCCCACAATGAGCAGTTCTTC	TRBV11-1	-	-	TRBJ2-1
CASSWEGRGYTF	TGTGCCAGCAGTTGGGAGGGCCGGGGCTACACCTTC	TRBV12-3/TRBV12-4	-	-	TRBJ1-2
CASSLERGEGNNEQFF	TGTGCCAGCAGTTTAGAGAGGGGGGAAGGGAACAATGAGCAGTTCTTC	TRBV12-3/TRBV12-4	many	-	TRBJ2-1
CSVDAGMLRETQYF	TGCAGCGTAGATGCAGGGATGTTGAGAGAGACCCAGTACTTC	TRBV29-1	-	-	TRBJ2-5
CASTLGQGKMIKQFF	TGTGCCAGCACCCTGGGACAGGGAAAGATGATTAAGCAGTTCTTC	TRBV2	few	TRBD1	TRBJ2-1
CSVLGEGANVLTF	TGCAGCGTTCTCGGGGAGGGGGCCAACGTCCTGACTTTC	TRBV29-1	few	-	TRBJ2-6
CASSPAGEGKLFF	TGTGCCAGCAGCCCTGCAGGGGAGGGAAAACTGTTTTTT	TRBV7-2	-	-	TRBJ1-4
CASSRQALPSGANVLTF	TGCGCCAGCAGCCGGCAGGCTCTCCCCTCTGGGGCCAACGTCCTGACTTTC	TRBV4-3	-	-	TRBJ2-6
CASTESIGGLNYDYTF	TGTGCCAGCACGGAATCGATAGGGGGCTTGAACTATGACTACACCTTC	TRBV9	-	TRBD1	TRBJ1-2
CATSRDTTYEQYF	TGTGCCACCAGTAGGGACACCACCTACGAGCAGTACTTC	TRBV15	-	-	TRBJ2-7
CASRVGPLSYEQYF	TGTGCCAGCAGGGTGGGTCCCCTCTCCTACGAGCAGTACTTC	TRBV7-8	few	-	TRBJ2-7
CASSNRVNEKLFF	TGTGCCAGTAGCAACAGGGTTAATGAAAAACTGTTTTTT	TRBV19	-	-	TRBJ1-4
CSARDHIVNSYEQYF	TGCAGTGCTAGAGATCATATCGTTAACTCCTACGAGCAGTACTTC	TRBV20-1	-	-	TRBJ2-7
CASSWVPGTFYEQYF	TGTGCCAGCAGTTGGGTCCCCGGGACTTTTTACGAGCAGTACTTC	TRBV6-2/TRBV6-3	-	-	TRBJ2-7
CASSSAGSTDTQYF	TGCGCCAGCAGCTCCGCAGGAAGCACAGATACGCAGTATTTT	TRBV5-1	-	-	TRBJ2-3
CASSPGLSVTTDTQYF	TGTGCCAGCAGCCCCGGATTAAGCGTGACCACAGATACGCAGTATTTT	TRBV12-3/TRBV12-4	-	-	TRBJ2-3
CASSQEGQGPNYGYTF	TGCGCCAGCAGCCAGGAGGGACAGGGTCCCAACTATGGCTACACCTTC	TRBV4-1	-	TRBD1	TRBJ1-2
CASSQDSPLGYTF	TGTGCCAGCAGCCAGGACAGTCCCCTCGGCTACACCTTC	TRBV6-2/TRBV6-3	-	-	TRBJ1-2
CASSLTLVGGRYGYTF	TGCGCCAGCAGCCTTACGTTAGTGGGCGGCCGGTATGGCTACACCTTC	TRBV4-1	-	-	TRBJ1-2
CASSSLARSSYSNQPQHF	TGTGCCAGCAGTTCCCTGGCCCGGTCGTCGTATAGCAATCAGCCCCAGCATTTT	TRBV28	-	-	TRBJ1-5
CASSLAPDGGYTIYF	TGCGCCAGCAGCTTGGCCCCGGACGGTGGGTACACCATATATTTT	TRBV5-1	-	-	TRBJ1-3
CASSLSLLHGYTF	TGTGCCAGCAGTTTATCGCTTTTGCATGGCTACACCTTC	TRBV27	few	-	TRBJ1-2
CSVVPGSAGNTEAFF	TGCAGCGTTGTCCCGGGTTCGGCCGGGAACACTGAAGCTTTCTTT	TRBV29-1	-	-	TRBJ1-1
CASSVTGTQFF	TGTGCCAGCAGCGTCACAGGGACCCAGTTCTTC	TRBV7-8	-	-	TRBJ2-1
CASSIQGAREKTQYF	TGTGCCAGCAGCATACAGGGGGCTCGAGAGAAGACCCAGTACTTC	TRBV7-2	-	TRBD1	TRBJ2-5
CASSPRVMTEAFF	TGTGCCAGCAGTCCCAGGGTAATGACTGAAGCTTTCTTT	TRBV12-3/TRBV12-4	-	-	TRBJ1-1
CASSLARTGSPEQFF	TGTGCCAGCAGCCTAGCCAGAACAGGGTCCCCCGAGCAGTTCTTC	TRBV7-9	-	-	TRBJ2-1
CASSQRATLHF	TGCGCCAGCAGCCAGAGGGCCACCCTCCACTTT	TRBV4-1	-	-	TRBJ1-6
CASGLMTSGGHTDTQYF	TGTGCCAGCGGTTTAATGACTAGCGGGGGACACACAGATACGCAGTATTTT	TRBV12-3/TRBV12-4	-	TRBD2	TRBJ2-3
CASIHSRGTGELFF	TGTGCCAGCATCCACTCGCGGGGCACCGGGGAGCTGTTTTTT	TRBV6-2/TRBV6-3	-	-	TRBJ2-2
CASSQSLVGVYTGELFF	TGCGCCAGCAGCCAAAGCTTAGTCGGGGTGTACACCGGGGAGCTGTTTTTT	TRBV4-3	-	-	TRBJ2-2
CASESNGANVLTF	TGTGCCAGCGAGAGTAATGGGGCCAACGTCCTGACTTTC	TRBV6-5	once	-	TRBJ2-6
CASSHYPGQPYEQYF	TGCGCCAGCAGCCATTATCCGGGACAGCCCTACGAGCAGTACTTC	TRBV4-3	few	TRBD1	TRBJ2-7
CSARDRQARTQPQHF	TGCAGTGCTAGAGATCGGCAGGCCAGGACTCAGCCCCAGCATTTT	TRBV20-1	few	-	TRBJ1-5